The 21 T cell receptor beta chains presented below share a single source sample, sequenced in a study of blood T cell repertoires in COVID-19. Clones were read by immunoSEQ multiplex PCR, and TCRdb kept only the in-frame ones, dropping some. This table has more than 75,000 clones, 88% appearing once. Sequencing was performed on peripheral blood. These receptor sequences come from a woman aged 80 or over with acute or convalescent COVID-19.

CDR3 bases: TGTGCCAGTAGCCCAACCAACAGGAGAACCTACGAGCAGTACTTC. Translation gives CASSPTNRRTYEQYF. The V call is TRBV19, the J call TRBJ2-7, with D possibly matching TRBD1 (5 bases). CDR1 is LNHDA, CDR2 SQIVND, per germline (reference sequence). V was clipped by 6 bases and J by 2 bases, with 17 bases between them. CDR3 length: 15 residues.

The rearrangement links TRBV5-1 to TRBJ2-7, with 13 positions matching TRBD2. V shed 4 bases, J shed 5 bases, and the junction held 3 bases outside the gene matches. Germline V gene sequence: CDR1 SGHRS, CDR2 YFSETQ. This CDR3 region has 14 residues. In DNA form, the CDR3 reads TGCGCCAGCAGCGGCGGACTAGCGGGAGACGAGCAGTACTTC. It codes for CASSGGLAGDEQYF.

A few counts support this clone. The chain carries TRBV7-3 and TRBJ1-2, with D perhaps matching TRBD1 (5 bases). V was trimmed by 5 bases and J by 2 bases, leaving 12 bases between them. Germline V gives CDR1 SGHTA, CDR2 FQGTGA. The CDR3 sequence is 14 residues long. The CDR3 region has the DNA TGTGCCAGCAGCAGTGGGGCAGGGAACTATGGCTACACCTTC. This translates into CASSSGAGNYGYTF.

The V and J genes are TRBV20-1 and TRBJ1-5; D is ambiguous. The CDR3 runs to 13 residues. With 3 bases removed from V and 3 bases from J, the gap between germline ends came to 9 bases. Per the germline V gene, CDR1 is DFQATT and CDR2 is SNEGSKA (reference sequence). CDR3 region: CSASEAPNQPQHF. In DNA form, the CDR3 reads TGCAGTGCTAGTGAGGCACCCAATCAGCCCCAGCATTTT.

About this clone: A junction end diverges from the germline sequence, so it may reflect a read error. V gene TRBV5-6 combines with J gene TRBJ2-5; 9 nucleotides agree with TRBD1. Germline CDR1 reads SGHDT; CDR2 reads YYEEEE. The CDR3 totals 14 residues. The CDR3 protein is CASSSSQGAKTQHF. DNA for the CDR3: TGTGCCAGCAGCTCATCACAGGGGGCAAAGACCCAGCACTTC. Supplemented by reference TRBV5-6 and TRBJ2-5, the full variable domain reads DAGVTQSPTHLIKTRGQQVTLRCSPKSGHDTVSWYQQALGQGPQFIFQYYEEEERQRGNFPDRFSGHQFPNYSSELNVNALLLGDSALYLCASSSSQGAKTQHFGPGTRLLVL.

CDR3 region: CASSHGSVGNQPQHF. Written as DNA, the CDR3 is TGTGCCAGCAGTCACGGGTCGGTGGGCAATCAGCCCCAGCATTTT. The chain combines TRBV6-5 with TRBJ1-5; D gene ambiguous. Trimming removed 5 bases at V and 2 bases at J, with 13 bases between. There are 15 residues in the CDR3. Looked up from germline, CDR1 is MNHEY and CDR2 is SVGAGI.

The V call is TRBV13, the J call TRBJ2-7, with TRBD2 matching over 10 bases. Germline-derived CDR1 and CDR2 are PRHDT and FYEKMQ (reference sequence). This CDR3 region has 16 residues. Germline trimming cut 2 bases from V and 5 bases from J; bases unmatched to any gene: 9. The CDR3: CASSLREREGIDEQYF. CDR3 sequence (DNA): TGTGCCAGCAGCTTAAGAGAGCGGGAGGGAATCGACGAGCAGTACTTC. The full variable domain, in which reference TRBV13 and TRBJ2-7 provide the parts outside the CDR3, is AAGVIQSPRHLIKEKRETATLKCYPIPRHDTVYWYQQGPGQDPQFLISFYEKMQSDKGSIPDRFSAQQFSDYHSELNMSSLELGDSALYFCASSLREREGIDEQYFGPGTRLTVT.

The chain is built from TRBV4-1 and TRBJ1-1, with D possibly TRBD1 on 5 matching bases. Looked up from germline, CDR1 is MGHRA and CDR2 is YSYEKL. The V end was cut by 4 bases, the J end by 3 bases, with 9 bases between. This CDR3 spans 13 amino acids. CDR3 nucleotides: TGCGCCAGCAGCCTGGGCAGGGACACTGAAGCTTTCTTT. Protein sequence: CASSLGRDTEAFF.

This chain uses TRBV5-4 with TRBJ1-1, with 7 bases fitting TRBD1. V lost 9 bases and J lost 5; bases outside the gene matches: 4. There are 11 residues in the CDR3. Looked up from germline, CDR1 is SGHNT and CDR2 is YYREEE (reference sequence). CDR3 DNA sequence: TGTGCCATCACAGGGGAGACTGAAGCTTTCTTT. Its translation is CAITGETEAFF.

This clone was recorded once. This sequence joins TRBV5-6 and TRBJ2-1; 11 nucleotides line up with TRBD2. Per the germline V gene, CDR1 is SGHDT and CDR2 is YYEEEE. With 0 bases clipped from V and 7 bases from J, the junction kept 6 bases outside the gene matches. The CDR3 has 16 residues. The CDR3 sequence is CASSLDIASGRNEQFF. In DNA form, the CDR3 reads TGTGCCAGCAGCTTGGACATCGCTAGCGGGAGGAATGAGCAGTTCTTC.

This clone was counted a few times. The CDR3 is CASSNYGETQYF. CDR3 coding DNA: TGTGCCAGCAGCAACTACGGTGAGACCCAGTACTTC. The chain recombines TRBV4-2 with TRBJ2-5; the D is unclear. Trimming left V 5 bases short and J 5 bases short, with 9 bases between. From germline, CDR1 is LGHNA and CDR2 YNFKEQ. The length of the CDR3 is 12 residues.

This chain connects TRBV5-6 to TRBJ2-3, with TRBD2 identical over 8 bases. The V and J ends lost 3 bases and 3 bases, in that order; junction bases with no gene match: 6. The CDR3 contains 15 residues. Germline CDR1 and CDR2: SGHDT and YYEEEE. CDR3 sequence: CASSSQRERTDTQYF. CDR3 bases: TGTGCCAGCAGCTCCCAGCGGGAGCGGACAGATACGCAGTATTTT.

The chain is built from TRBV6-5 and TRBJ2-7, with TRBD1 matching over 7 bases. With V trimmed by 6 bases and J by 0 bases, 8 bases remained unmatched. The CDR3 has 15 residues. From germline, CDR1 is MNHEY and CDR2 SVGAGI. This CDR3 is CASRRTGESSYEQYF. In DNA, the CDR3 is TGTGCCAGCAGGCGAACAGGGGAGAGCTCCTACGAGCAGTACTTC.

As regards this clone: Other nucleotide sequences in the sample specify the same CDR3. J is TRBJ1-1 and V is TRBV5-5, with unresolved D. CDR1 SGHKS and CDR2 YYEKEE come from the germline V gene (reference sequence). CDR3 length: 15 amino acids. V lost 0 bases to trimming and J lost 0 bases, with 9 bases between them. CDR3 amino acids: CASSLDGLMNTEAFF. In nucleotides, the CDR3 is TGTGCCAGCAGCTTGGACGGACTTATGAACACTGAAGCTTTCTTT.

The chain is built from TRBV19 and TRBJ2-5; 8 bases are shared with TRBD2. V trimming: 6 bases; J trimming: 5 bases; junction bases outside the gene matches: 8. Per germline, CDR1 LNHDA and CDR2 SQIVND (reference sequence). The CDR3 is made up of 14 amino acids. The CDR3 DNA follows: TGTGCCAGTAGAAAGACGGGGGGGCGGGAGACCCAGTACTTC. Encoded protein: CASRKTGGRETQYF.

This clone has just one count. The J gene is TRBJ1-2, the V gene TRBV2; D is possibly TRBD1 (6 bases). V was trimmed by 9 bases and J by 0 bases, leaving 11 bases between them. The germline CDR1 and CDR2 sequences are SNHLY and FYNNEI. The CDR3 length is 13 residues. CDR3 amino acids: CARWTEANYGYTF. The CDR3 DNA reads TGTGCCAGGTGGACAGAAGCTAACTATGGCTACACCTTC.

This chain uses TRBV5-1 with TRBJ1-2; perhaps TRBD1 as D (6 bases). Trimming shortened V by 3 bases and J by 4 bases, and 16 bases separated the two germline ends. This CDR3 contains 15 residues. Germline assignment: CDR1 SGHRS and CDR2 YFSETQ. The CDR3 sequence is CASSSQGGATYGYTF. Written as DNA, the CDR3 is TGCGCCAGCAGCTCCCAAGGGGGGGCGACCTATGGCTACACCTTC.

The rearrangement joins TRBV7-2 to TRBJ1-3, with D maybe TRBD1 (6 bases). Trimming removed 1 base at V and 10 bases at J, with 11 bases between. CDR1 and CDR2 (germline): SGHTA, FQGNSA. This CDR3 has 13 amino acids. CDR3 loop: CASSLDRADTIYF. The DNA of the CDR3 is TGTGCCAGCAGCTTAGACAGGGCTGATACCATATATTTT.

The gene calls are TRBV9 and TRBJ2-5; weak D call: TRBD2 (6 bases). V was pared by 1 base and J by 7 bases, with 14 bases between. CDR1 and CDR2 (germline): SGDLS, YYNGEE. CDR3 length: 14 amino acids. CDR3 coding DNA: TGTGCCAGCAGCGTATGGGGGGAAGGAGGGACCCAGTACTTC. It yields the protein CASSVWGEGGTQYF.

This rearrangement joins TRBV27 to TRBJ1-1; the D is unclear. Germline CDR1 reads MNHEY; CDR2 reads SMNVEV (reference sequence). The CDR3 is 14 residues long. V was trimmed by 6 bases and J by 2 bases, leaving 13 bases between them. The CDR3 nucleotides are TGTGCCAGCAGCCCCCTGTTGAGTAACACTGAAGCTTTCTTT. It codes for CASSPLLSNTEAFF.

This clone was counted only a few times. The chain is built from TRBV2 and TRBJ1-1; D perhaps matches TRBD1 (6 bases). The germline gives CDR1 SNHLY, CDR2 FYNNEI. The CDR3 spans 12 residues. The V end was cut by 6 bases, the J end by 4 bases, with 9 bases between. In nucleotides, the CDR3 is TGTGCCAGCAGCAGGGGAAGCACTGAAGCTTTCTTT. Translating gives CASSRGSTEAFF.